This entry lists 20 T cell receptor beta chains sequenced from one sample in a study of T cell responses to AZD1222 COVID-19 vaccine. Measured with immunoSEQ multiplex PCR; TCRdb has only the in-frame clones, and not every one. Altogether 95,000 to 110,000 clones are present, around 90% being singletons, with the ten largest covering 6.2%. Specimen: peripheral blood, collected 28 days after the second AZD1222 dose. Source of these receptors: an adult who received the AZD1222 COVID-19 vaccine.

The chain has TRBV6-5 and TRBJ2-5, with D perhaps TRBD2 (5 bases). Germline V gene sequence: CDR1 MNHEY, CDR2 SVGAGI. The CDR3 loop spans 14 amino acids. The germline V and J ends were trimmed by 6 bases and 5 bases, with 16 bases remaining between them. CDR3 nucleotide sequence: TGTGCCAGCAGCATCCGACGGGGTAAGGAGACCCAGTACTTC. Translating it yields CASSIRRGKETQYF.

The gene calls are TRBV5-8 and TRBJ1-4, with TRBD1 matching over 8 bases. Looked up from germline, CDR1 is SGHTS and CDR2 is YDEGEE. J lost 5 bases, V lost 4 bases, and 7 bases had no gene match. This CDR3 comprises 15 residues. DNA for the CDR3: TGTGCCAGCAGCGAGACAGGGGCCCTGAATGAAAAACTGTTTTTT. This gives the protein CASSETGALNEKLFF.

The chain links TRBV29-1 to TRBJ1-1; maybe TRBD1 (6 bases). Germline V lookup: CDR1 SQVTM, CDR2 ANQGSEA. This CDR3 contains 12 residues. V was shortened by 7 bases and J by 3 bases, with 12 bases between the two germline ends. CDR3 in DNA: TGCAGCGACGCTAGGGGGGACACTGAAGCTTTCTTT. The encoded protein is CSDARGDTEAFF.

This clone has only one observation. The CDR3 loop is CASSHTAVGELFF. The CDR3 DNA follows: TGTGCCAGCAGCCACACTGCAGTCGGGGAGCTGTTTTTT. The V call is TRBV3-1 (or the pseudogene TRBV3-2), the J call TRBJ2-2; D remains unclear. V shed 3 bases and J shed 7 bases, with 9 bases lying between them. Germline values: CDR1 LGHDT, CDR2 YNNKEL (reference sequence). The CDR3 covers 13 residues.

This clone was counted a single time. The chain has TRBV5-4 and TRBJ1-2; TRBD1 matches 8 bases. The V and J ends lost 6 bases and 8 bases, in that order; junction bases with no gene match: 3. The germline CDR1 and CDR2 sequences are SGHNT and YYREEE (reference sequence). There are 11 residues in the CDR3. DNA for the CDR3: TGTGCCAGCACCTCAGGGGGCGGCTACACCTTC. It is translated as CASTSGGGYTF.

The rearrangement links TRBV18 to TRBJ1-3; TRBD1 aligns across 7 bases. Germline CDR1 and CDR2: KGHSH and LQKENI. The junction had 2 bases not matched to a gene; V was cut back by 6 bases and J by 3 bases. This CDR3 contains 13 residues. CDR3 DNA: TGTGCCAGCTCCGGGGACAGTGGAAACACCATATATTTT. This encodes CASSGDSGNTIYF.

This rearrangement joins TRBV5-6 to TRBJ2-7; D is unclear. From germline, CDR1 is SGHDT and CDR2 YYEEEE. This CDR3 comprises 15 residues. The V gene lost 0 bases and the J gene lost 5 bases, with 15 bases spanning the gap. The CDR3 region is CASSLDSGYWDEQYF. The CDR3 bases are TGTGCCAGCAGCTTGGATAGTGGGTATTGGGACGAGCAGTACTTC.

This clone has a handful of counts. J is TRBJ2-1 and V is TRBV4-3; 12 nucleotides match TRBD2. CDR3 size: 18 residues. The V and J ends lost 1 base and 0 bases, in that order; junction bases with no gene match: 4. Per germline, CDR1 LGHNA and CDR2 YSLEER. CDR3 amino acids: CASSQAGTSGHSYNEQFF. For the CDR3, the DNA is TGCGCCAGCAGCCAAGCTGGGACTAGCGGGCACTCCTACAATGAGCAGTTCTTC.

The rearrangement joins TRBV11-2 to TRBJ1-6, with unresolved D. Germline V gene data show CDR1 as SGHAT and CDR2 as FQNNGV. The CDR3 consists of 17 residues. Between the trimmed V and J ends, which lost 1 base and 0 bases, there was a span of 10 bases. This chain's CDR3 is CASSLGPQSSYNSPLHF. The CDR3 nucleotides read TGTGCCAGCAGCTTAGGCCCGCAGAGCTCCTATAATTCACCCCTCCACTTT.

V gene TRBV11-2 combines with J gene TRBJ2-5; TRBD2 agrees at 11 bases. Trimming at V came to 1 base and at J to 5 bases, leaving 3 bases not matched to a gene. CDR1 is SGHAT, CDR2 FQNNGV, per germline. This CDR3 spans 15 amino acids. CDR3 sequence (DNA): TGTGCCAGCAGCTTAGCTCGACTAGCGGGGGAGACCCAGTACTTC. This codes for CASSLARLAGETQYF.

The V gene is TRBV12-3 or TRBV12-4, the J gene TRBJ2-1; TRBD2 might be the D (6 bases). Trimming removed 5 bases at V and 10 bases at J, with 12 bases between. This CDR3 is built from 12 residues. CDR3 region: CASSVTSTEQFF. CDR3 bases: TGTGCCAGCAGTGTGACTAGTACCGAGCAGTTCTTC.

This chain joins TRBV19 and TRBJ1-3; possibly TRBD1 for D (6 bases). Trimming took off 5 bases at V and 2 bases at J, with 16 bases between the two ends. This CDR3 has 16 residues. Germline CDR1 reads LNHDA; CDR2 reads SQIVND (reference sequence). CDR3 sequence reads: CASSARQVSTGNTIYF. The CDR3 region has the DNA TGTGCCAGTAGTGCCCGACAGGTCTCTACTGGAAACACCATATATTTT.

CDR3 DNA sequence: TGTGCCAGCAGCGTAGGGGACCTGGGCTCTGGAAACACCATATATTTT. Encoded protein: CASSVGDLGSGNTIYF. This sequence joins TRBV9 and TRBJ1-3; a weak D match, TRBD1 (5 bases). V shed 0 bases and J shed 0 bases, with 10 bases lying between them. This CDR3 is built from 16 residues. In germline, CDR1 is SGDLS, CDR2 YYNGEE.

The chain uses TRBV3-1 (or the pseudogene TRBV3-2) and TRBJ2-5; D might be TRBD2 (5 bases). Deletions cut 10 bases from V and 0 bases from J, with 12 bases between. This CDR3 contains 13 residues. Germline loops: CDR1 LGHDT, CDR2 YNNKEL (reference sequence). CDR3 in amino acids: CATGLRYQETQYF. CDR3 bases: TGTGCCACGGGGTTGAGGTACCAAGAGACCCAGTACTTC.

The chain uses TRBV27 and TRBJ2-1, with TRBD2 matching over 7 bases. Trimming removed 7 bases from V and 8 bases from J; junction bases left unmatched: 8. The germline V gene has CDR1 MNHEY and CDR2 SMNVEV (reference sequence). CDR3 size: 13 residues. The CDR3, as DNA: TGTGCCAGCAAAGGCGGGAGTCGTGATGAGCAGTTCTTC. Translated: CASKGGSRDEQFF.

This rearrangement joins TRBV11-3 to TRBJ2-1, with 7 bases aligning to TRBD1. Germline V gives CDR1 SGHNT, CDR2 YENEEA. This CDR3 has 16 amino acids. Trimming at V came to 5 bases and at J to 0 bases, leaving 7 bases not matched to a gene. DNA for the CDR3: TGTGCCAGCAGCAAAGGACAGGTTTTCTCCTACAATGAGCAGTTCTTC. Amino acid sequence: CASSKGQVFSYNEQFF.

The chain recombines TRBV30 with TRBJ2-2; D is undetermined. This CDR3 is 15 amino acids long. The V gene's germline CDR1 is GTSNPN and CDR2 SVGIG (reference sequence). The germline V and J ends were trimmed by 0 bases and 1 base, with 9 bases remaining between them. The CDR3 region is CAWSVTPRNTGELFF. For the CDR3, the DNA is TGTGCCTGGAGTGTAACCCCCCGGAACACCGGGGAGCTGTTTTTT.

The J gene is TRBJ1-2, the V gene TRBV27, with 8 bases that match TRBD1. This CDR3 region has 14 residues. The J segment lost 5 bases and the V segment lost 3 bases, leaving 5 bases of the junction unmatched. CDR1 MNHEY and CDR2 SMNVEV come from the germline V gene (reference sequence). CDR3 DNA: TGTGCCAGCAGTTTTTCGAGACAGGGGTATGGCTACACCTTC. Its protein is CASSFSRQGYGYTF.

The chain joins TRBV5-1 to TRBJ2-7, with 10 bases aligning to TRBD2. This CDR3 spans 14 amino acids. The V gene's germline CDR1 is SGHRS and CDR2 YFSETQ. Germline trimming cut 0 bases from V and 4 bases from J; bases unmatched to any gene: 1. CDR3 bases: TGCGCCAGCAGCTTGGAGGGACTAGCGTACGAGCAGTACTTC. Encoded protein: CASSLEGLAYEQYF.

The rearrangement joins TRBV7-7 to TRBJ1-3, with a tentative D call TRBD1 (6 bases). V lost 2 bases and J 2 bases, leaving 13 bases between the germline ends. This CDR3 is 16 amino acids long. The V gene's germline CDR1 is SSHAT and CDR2 FNYEAQ (reference sequence). DNA of the CDR3: TGTGCCAGCAGCTTAAGGTCAACAGGGCCTGGAAACACCATATATTTT. Its translation is CASSLRSTGPGNTIYF. The full variable domain, rest sourced from reference TRBV7-7 and TRBJ1-3, is GAGVSQSPRYKVTKRGQDVTLRCDPISSHATLYWYQQALGQGPEFLTYFNYEAQPDKSGLPSDRFSAERPEGSISTLTIQRTEQRDSAMYRCASSLRSTGPGNTIYFGEGSWLTVV.